Included here is one T cell receptor (beta chain) sequence, with context. V was cut by 0 bases and J by 2 bases, with 8 bases left in between. This CDR3 has 14 residues. Germline lookup yields CDR1 SGHTS and CDR2 YDEGEE. This entry belongs to a study of blood T cell repertoires in COVID-19. Across the study: The analysed material was cDNA or gDNA that came from T cells, B-cell-depleted T cells, or PBMCs.

Original handling: Amplified reference gene primers provided the basis for estimating nucleated cell counts. The data were produced by immunoSEQ multiplex PCR, yet TCRdb's version contains in-frame clones alone and is incomplete. V and J calls and clone size come straight from that table; D and trimming were deduced from the DNA. This table has some 27,000 clones, roughly 79% appearing once. This TCR came from a man aged 70-80 years with acute or convalescent COVID-19. What was sequenced was peripheral blood. The genes are TRBV5-8 and TRBJ1-2; no clear D. CDR3 protein: CASSLARRNYGYTF. The CDR3 coding sequence is TGTGCCAGCAGCTTGGCCCGCAGGAACTATGGCTACACCTTC.